The 18 T cell receptor beta chains listed next were all sequenced from one sample in a study of post-analysis software for immune sequencing data. Included in the TCR beta cDNA libraries were unique molecular identifiers. TCRdb re-called the PCR reads with MiXCR, one entry per CDR3 protein. Here the sample spans 150,000 to 200,000 distinct CDR3 sequences, about 37% being singletons. Sequencing used blood, obtained after autologous hematopoietic stem cell transplantation. The source of these receptors is a girl aged 5-17 years with multiple sclerosis.

The V call is TRBV7-9, the J call TRBJ2-7, with D maybe TRBD2 (5 bases). Trimming left V 5 bases short and J 3 bases short, with 14 bases between. The germline V gene has CDR1 SEHNR and CDR2 FQNEAQ (reference sequence). This CDR3 contains 14 residues. This chain's CDR3 is CASSGRQRGYEQYF. The CDR3 nucleotides read TGTGCCAGCAGCGGCAGGCAACGGGGCTACGAGCAGTACTTC.

This clonotype was observed a few times. The V call is TRBV9, the J call TRBJ2-1; 7 bases agree with TRBD2. The germline V gene has CDR1 SGDLS and CDR2 YYNGEE. CDR3 size: 16 residues. The V gene end was trimmed by 0 bases and the J gene end by 10 bases; junction bases not matched to a gene: 13. The CDR3 is CASSVDAGARKGEQFF. The CDR3 region has the DNA TGTGCCAGCAGCGTAGATGCGGGAGCGAGGAAGGGAGAGCAGTTCTTC. Supplemented by reference TRBV9 and TRBJ2-1, the full variable domain reads DSGVTQTPKHLITATGQRVTLRCSPRSGDLSVYWYQQSLDQGLQFLIQYYNGEERAKGNILERFSAQQFPDLHSELNLSSLELGDSALYFCASSVDAGARKGEQFFGPGTRLTVL.

The chain uses TRBV12-3 or TRBV12-4 and TRBJ2-3, with D uncertain. The CDR3 totals 16 residues. V was pared by 5 bases and J by 0 bases, with 15 bases between. In DNA, the CDR3 is TGTGCCAGCAGTCCCGGACGCCCCCCTAGCACAGATACGCAGTATTTT. It specifies CASSPGRPPSTDTQYF.

The sample holds one count of this clonotype. The chain is built from TRBV6-6 and TRBJ1-2; no firm D call. Germline-derived CDR1 and CDR2 are MNHNY and SVGAGI (reference sequence). V lost 5 bases and J 4 bases, leaving 8 bases between the germline ends. The CDR3 length is 12 residues. For the CDR3, the DNA is TGTGCCAGCAGTACAGATATCTATGGCTACACCTTC. It encodes CASSTDIYGYTF.

This chain links TRBV12-3 or TRBV12-4 with TRBJ2-7, with 8 bases lining up with TRBD1. The V and J ends lost 5 bases and 2 bases, in that order; junction bases with no gene match: 5. The CDR3 has 14 amino acids. CDR3 sequence (DNA): TGTGCCAGCAGTCCCGACAGGGGCACCTACGAGCAGTACTTC. Protein: CASSPDRGTYEQYF.

The genes are TRBV20-1 and TRBJ2-3; D ambiguous. The V end was cut by 2 bases, the J end by 3 bases, with 3 bases between. This CDR3 has 11 residues. CDR1 DFQATT and CDR2 SNEGSKA come from the germline V gene (reference sequence). CDR3 in DNA: TGCAGTGCTAGACAGACAGATACGCAGTATTTT. This sequence encodes CSARQTDTQYF.

The rearrangement joins TRBV3-1 to TRBJ2-7; D gene unclear. Looked up from germline, CDR1 is LGHDT and CDR2 is YNNKEL (reference sequence). The CDR3 contains 13 residues. V was cut by 2 bases and J by 0 bases, with 5 bases left in between. For the CDR3, the DNA is TGTGCCAGCAGCCAACTTACCTCCTACGAGCAGTACTTC. Protein product: CASSQLTSYEQYF.

The J gene is TRBJ1-5, the V gene TRBV6-1; unclear D gene. V gave up 3 bases and J gave up 7 bases, with 10 bases separating them. Germline V gene data show CDR1 as MNHNS and CDR2 as SASEGT. The CDR3 totals 13 residues. CDR3 region: CASSDRAFQPQHF. In DNA, the CDR3 is TGTGCCAGCAGTGACCGGGCGTTCCAGCCCCAGCATTTT.

This clonotype has more than one count but fewer than ten. For the CDR3, the DNA is TGTGCCAGCAGTTTTGTGGGAGCAGGTGGCAATGAGCAGTTCTTC. This encodes CASSFVGAGGNEQFF. The rearrangement links TRBV27 to TRBJ2-1, with D maybe TRBD2 (5 bases). V was shortened by 3 bases and J by 6 bases, with 15 bases between the two germline ends. CDR3 size: 15 residues. Germline CDR1 and CDR2: MNHEY and SMNVEV (reference sequence).

This clonotype was seen only a few times. This chain joins TRBV10-3 and TRBJ2-1, with TRBD2 identical over 9 bases. Germline loops: CDR1 ENHRY, CDR2 SYGVKD. The V segment lost 0 bases and the J segment 3 bases; nucleotides outside the gene matches: 12. This CDR3 has 19 amino acids. CDR3 sequence (DNA): TGTGCCATCAGTGAGTCGACCCCCCAGCGGGGGGCCTACTACAATGAGCAGTTCTTC. Translating it yields CAISESTPQRGAYYNEQFF.

The chain links TRBV29-1 to TRBJ2-1; D uncertain. The V gene lost 1 base and the J gene lost 4 bases, with 8 bases spanning the gap. This CDR3 is 13 amino acids long. CDR1 is SQVTM, CDR2 ANQGSEA, per germline. CDR3 residues: CSVEVTLYNEQFF. The CDR3 DNA reads TGCAGCGTTGAAGTCACTCTTTACAATGAGCAGTTCTTC.

A note on this clonotype: It may be a read error: a sequence one base away is much more abundant. The rearrangement uses TRBV4-3 and TRBJ2-5; D is perhaps TRBD1 (6 bases). The CDR3 loop spans 17 amino acids. Per the germline V gene, CDR1 is LGHNA and CDR2 is YSLEER. Trimming took 4 bases from V and 11 from J, leaving 29 bases between them. For the CDR3, the DNA is TGCGCCAGCAGCCCTGGTTTTTCTACAAACAGGGCGTACAAGCAGTACTTC. Translated, it gives CASSPGFSTNRAYKQYF.

The chain employs TRBV18 and TRBJ1-1; tentatively, D is TRBD1 (5 bases). From germline, CDR1 is KGHSH and CDR2 LQKENI. The CDR3 contains 12 residues. V was pared by 0 bases and J by 9 bases, with 8 bases between. This chain's CDR3 is CASSPPGGKAFF. The CDR3 DNA follows: TGTGCCAGCTCACCACCGGGGGGGAAAGCTTTCTTT.

The genes are TRBV29-1 and TRBJ1-2; no reliable D call. CDR1 is SQVTM and CDR2 is ANQGSEA in the germline V gene. V was trimmed by 2 bases and J by 2 bases, leaving 6 bases between them. The CDR3 spans 12 residues. The CDR3 reads CSVEWTNYGYTF. The CDR3 DNA reads as TGCAGCGTTGAATGGACCAACTATGGCTACACCTTC.

V usage is TRBV28 and J usage is TRBJ1-2, with D perhaps matching TRBD1 (6 bases). Germline lookup yields CDR1 MDHEN and CDR2 SYDVKM. V lost 3 bases, J lost 4 bases, and 18 bases lay in between. This CDR3 is 16 amino acids long. In DNA, the CDR3 is TGTGCCAGCAGTTTCCCATCGGGGGGCACTTTCTATGGCTACACCTTC. Translation gives CASSFPSGGTFYGYTF.

V and J are TRBV6-1 and TRBJ2-1; 11 bases agree with TRBD2. This CDR3 spans 17 amino acids. The germline V gene has CDR1 MNHNS and CDR2 SASEGT. Trimming took 4 bases from V and 9 from J; bases not matched to a gene: 14. The DNA for the CDR3 is TGTGCCAGCAGTGTGTACACTAGCGGGGGAAAGGTCGCTGAGCAGTTCTTC. Its protein is CASSVYTSGGKVAEQFF.

The chain employs TRBV3-1 and TRBJ1-5, with D uncertain. Germline CDR1 is LGHDT and CDR2 is YNNKEL (reference sequence). The CDR3 length is 14 residues. Trimming shortened V by 1 base and J by 7 bases, and 11 bases separated the two germline ends. This CDR3 reads CASSQGWGAQPQHF. In DNA form, the CDR3 reads TGTGCCAGCAGCCAAGGATGGGGTGCACAGCCCCAGCATTTT.

Only a few counts were recorded for this clonotype. V usage is TRBV5-4 and J usage is TRBJ2-5; D unclear. Germline loops: CDR1 SGHNT, CDR2 YYREEE (reference sequence). This CDR3 has 14 residues. V lost 0 bases, J lost 3 bases, and 9 bases lay in between. The DNA for the CDR3 is TGTGCCAGCAGCTTGGATCCGGGCGAAGAGACCCAGTACTTC. Protein product: CASSLDPGEETQYF.